This record looks at one TCR beta chain sequence and its context. V gave up 4 bases and J gave up 7 bases; unmatched junction bases: 13. The CDR3 runs to 17 residues. Looked up from germline, CDR1 is SGHRS and CDR2 is YFSETQ. This record comes from a study of cytomegalovirus exposure and HLA in healthy donors. Researchers ran the PCR with 60 Vbeta and 13 Jbeta primers. The data were produced by immunoSEQ multiplex PCR, yet TCRdb's version contains in-frame clones alone and is incomplete. Of some 110,000 clones listed, about four fifths are singletons. This clonotype originated in a woman in her late teens or twenties in good health and CMV-seropositive. The sequenced sample consisted of PBMCs. This chain uses TRBV5-1 with TRBJ2-1, with 11 nucleotides matching TRBD2. CDR3 region: CASSQQLAGVTGNEQFF. The CDR3 DNA follows: TGCGCCAGCAGCCAACAACTAGCGGGAGTAACGGGGAATGAGCAGTTCTTC.